This TCR beta chain was sequenced for a study of blood T cells in healthy people across ages. Findings and limits, study-wide: Since the PBMCs were unsorted, naive and antigen-experienced cells could not be conclusively compared. Donors of long life had a larger count of naive CD4+ cells and greater diversity than aged donors. Expanded clonotype changes were possibly confounded by unknown donor CMV status.

V was shortened by 1 base and J by 4 bases, with 7 bases between the two germline ends. Germline V CDR1 and CDR2: SGHRS, YFSETQ. The length of the CDR3 is 13 residues. The authors ran a second PCR of roughly 7 to 11 cycles using a sample-barcoded 5' primer and a J-beta primer mix. TCRdb analysed the 5' RACE reads with MiXCR anew, one entry per CDR3 protein. This sample has about 900,000 distinct CDR3 sequences, with roughly 43% found just once. As concerns this clonotype: No antigen is known for it.

The specimen was blood. This sequence joins TRBV5-1 and TRBJ2-3; the D is unclear. The sequence was collected from a man aged 30 to 39 in good health. Written as DNA, the CDR3 is TGCGCCAGCAGCTTGCAACGGGCAGATACGCAGTATTTT. Translation: CASSLQRADTQYF.